A selection of T cell receptor beta chains follows, all from one sample in a study of radiation and T cells in renal cell carcinoma. Using immunoSEQ multiplex PCR, the repertoire was profiled, and TCRdb retains in-frame clones only, with some absent. The sample has approximately 120,000 clones; roughly 80% are singletons. The sequenced sample was blood, obtained from a patient whose treatment included radiotherapy and nephrectomy. The receptors stem from a woman in her fifties or sixties with renal cell carcinoma. CDR3s include the opening cysteine and the closing phenylalanine or tryptophan. The D gene is left open where the match is weak. Some rows mark clone size as missing; the rest say once, few, many or name a class of expanded clone.

V	D	size	J	length	DNA	CDR3
TRBV19	TRBD1	NA	TRBJ2-1	18	TGTGCCAGTAGTCCCAGGACAGGGGGCGTCTCGGCCTACAATGAGCAGTTCTTC	CASSPRTGGVSAYNEQFF
TRBV6-1	NA	NA	TRBJ2-3	14	TGTGCCAGCTCCGAAGAGAGGGTAGTAGATACGCAGTATTTT	CASSEERVVDTQYF
TRBV10-3	NA	few	TRBJ1-3	14	TGTGCCATCAGCTTTCAGGGGACGGGAAACACCATATATTTT	CAISFQGTGNTIYF
TRBV14	NA	NA	TRBJ1-4	14	TGTGCCAGCAGCCAGGGGGCCATTAATGAAAAACTGTTTTTT	CASSQGAINEKLFF
TRBV7-2	TRBD1	few	TRBJ2-1	14	TGTGCCAGCAGCCCCCGGGACAGGGGTGGTGAGCAGTTCTTC	CASSPRDRGGEQFF
TRBV7-9	NA	NA	TRBJ1-1	15	TGTGCCAGCAGCTTACGAATGGGAATGAACACTGAAGCTTTCTTT	CASSLRMGMNTEAFF
TRBV9	TRBD1	NA	TRBJ1-2	16	TGTGCCAGCAGCCTTAGAGCCGGGACAGGGGGCTATGGCTACACCTTC	CASSLRAGTGGYGYTF
TRBV28	TRBD1	NA	TRBJ2-7	15	TGTGCCAGCAGCCCGACAGGGGAAGGGACCTACGAGCAGTACTTC	CASSPTGEGTYEQYF
TRBV18	TRBD1	few	TRBJ1-6	16	TGTGCCAGCTCACCCGGGACAGGGGTTTATAATTCACCCCTCCACTTT	CASSPGTGVYNSPLHF
TRBV9	TRBD1	NA	TRBJ2-5	15	TGTGCCAGCAGCGTGACAGGGGGCGCTCAAGAGACCCAGTACTTC	CASSVTGGAQETQYF
TRBV6-6	TRBD2	NA	TRBJ2-7	16	TGTGCCAGCAGTCCGCGACTAGCGGGGGGCTCCTACGAGCAGTACTTC	CASSPRLAGGSYEQYF
TRBV5-6	TRBD1	NA	TRBJ1-1	14	TGTGCCAGCAGCTTCGGGACAGCATCCGCTGAAGCTTTCTTT	CASSFGTASAEAFF
TRBV6-6	NA	once	TRBJ1-5	16	TGTGCCAGCAGTTACGTCCCGGCGGGGCCGAATCAGCCCCAGCATTTT	CASSYVPAGPNQPQHF
TRBV19	TRBD2	NA	TRBJ2-7	14	TGTGCCAGTAGTATCATAAGCGGGGACTACGAGCAGTACTTC	CASSIISGDYEQYF
TRBV7-6	NA	NA	TRBJ1-6	14	TGTGCCAGCAGCCCTACAGGGTTCAATTCACCCCTCCACTTT	CASSPTGFNSPLHF
TRBV27	NA	NA	TRBJ1-3	18	TGTGCCAGCAGTCCCCAGGGAGGGGGGAGCCTCTCTGGAAACACCATATATTTT	CASSPQGGGSLSGNTIYF
TRBV7-9	NA	NA	TRBJ2-6	16	TGTGCCAGCAGCTTAGACCTGGGAACTGGGGCCAACGTCCTGACTTTC	CASSLDLGTGANVLTF
TRBV30	NA	NA	TRBJ2-7	14	TGTGCCTGGAGTGTTGCGAGCCAAGGCTACGAGCAGTACTTC	CAWSVASQGYEQYF
TRBV4-1	NA	many	TRBJ1-1	15	TGCGCCAGCAGCCTTGACCCGACAGAGTCAACTGAAGCTTTCTTT	CASSLDPTESTEAFF
TRBV6-5	NA	NA	TRBJ1-5	14	TGTGCCAGCAGCAGCAGGGAGATTGATCAGCCCCAGCATTTT	CASSSREIDQPQHF
TRBV27	NA	NA	TRBJ1-2	14	TGTGCCAGCAGTTTATCTCAAGTTAACTATGGCTACACCTTC	CASSLSQVNYGYTF
TRBV5-1	TRBD2	NA	TRBJ2-3	16	TGCGCCAGCAGCTTGGGGACTAGCGGGGGGACAGATACGCAGTATTTT	CASSLGTSGGTDTQYF
TRBV28	NA	NA	TRBJ1-2	16	TGTGCCAGCAGTCCCCTGTACTCACAGGCGAACTATGGCTACACCTTC	CASSPLYSQANYGYTF
TRBV7-9	NA	NA	TRBJ1-1	14	TGTGCCAGCACCTCGGGGCAACCGAACACTGAAGCTTTCTTT	CASTSGQPNTEAFF
TRBV28	NA	medium-sized	TRBJ1-5	12	TGTGCCAGCAGTTTGATGGCAGGGCCCCAGCATTTT	CASSLMAGPQHF
TRBV15	NA	NA	TRBJ1-5	13	TGTGCCACCAGAGATGACACTTATCAGCCCCAGCATTTT	CATRDDTYQPQHF
TRBV5-1	NA	NA	TRBJ1-4	16	TGCGCCAGCAGCTGGAAGGACGCAGGGACTAATGAAAAACTGTTTTTT	CASSWKDAGTNEKLFF
TRBV21-1	NA	NA	TRBJ2-2	16	TGTGCCAGCAGCAAAGTTTCGGCTAGCGTGGCCGGGGAGCTGTTTTTT	CASSKVSASVAGELFF
TRBV28	NA	once	TRBJ1-1	12	TGTGCCACTGGACACGCGGGAACTGAAGCTTTCTTT	CATGHAGTEAFF
TRBV4-1	TRBD1	NA	TRBJ1-1	13	TGCGCCAGCAGCCCGCGAGACAGGGGTGGGGCTTTCTTT	CASSPRDRGGAFF
TRBV5-1	NA	NA	TRBJ2-5	16	TGCGCCAGCAGCTTGGGTCGGGGCGGTTGGCAGGAGACCCAGTACTTC	CASSLGRGGWQETQYF
TRBV5-1	NA	NA	TRBJ1-1	14	TGCGCCAGCAGCTTGAGGCAGCAGAACACTGAAGCTTTCTTT	CASSLRQQNTEAFF
TRBV6-5	NA	NA	TRBJ2-5	13	TGTGCCAGCAGTTTGGGGGGATACGAGACCCAGTACTTC	CASSLGGYETQYF
TRBV5-1	TRBD2	few	TRBJ2-7	16	TGCGCCAGCAGCCGGACAGGGACTAGCGGGAGACACGAGCAGTACTTC	CASSRTGTSGRHEQYF
TRBV18	NA	NA	TRBJ2-3	14	TGTGCCAGCTCAAGGGATAGGGTCACAGATACGCAGTATTTT	CASSRDRVTDTQYF
TRBV5-5	NA	NA	TRBJ1-5	13	TGTGCCAGCAGCGGTGGACCGGTCCAGCCCCAGCATTTT	CASSGGPVQPQHF
TRBV9	NA	NA	TRBJ1-1	14	TGTGCCAGCAGCGATGGGGAAATGAACACTGAAGCTTTCTTT	CASSDGEMNTEAFF
TRBV19	NA	NA	TRBJ1-1	14	TGTGCCAGTACCCACAGCCTGGGGAACACTGAAGCTTTCTTT	CASTHSLGNTEAFF
TRBV19	TRBD2	NA	TRBJ2-7	14	TGTGCCAGTAGCCCGGCGGGGGGAACCTACGAGCAGTACTTC	CASSPAGGTYEQYF
TRBV4-3	TRBD1	NA	TRBJ1-2	13	TGCGCCAGCAGAGGGGATCGGACAGGGGCCCACACCTTC	CASRGDRTGAHTF
TRBV9	NA	NA	TRBJ1-5	14	TGTGCCAGCAGCGCACGGGACAACAATCAGCCCCAGCATTTT	CASSARDNNQPQHF
TRBV18	NA	few	TRBJ2-2	15	TGTGCCAGCTCACCTATCAGGGGCAGTACCGGGGAGCTGTTTTTT	CASSPIRGSTGELFF
TRBV9	TRBD2	once	TRBJ2-1	15	TGTGCCAGCAGCACCCAGGGACTACCGGACAATGAGCAGTTCTTC	CASSTQGLPDNEQFF
TRBV15	NA	once	TRBJ2-3	13	TGTGCCACCAGCAGAGTGGGAATAGATACGCAGTATTTT	CATSRVGIDTQYF
TRBV7-3	NA	few	TRBJ2-2	17	TGTGCCAGCAGCTACTCCCGAGCGCAGGGGTACACCGGGGAGCTGTTTTTT	CASSYSRAQGYTGELFF
TRBV27	NA	NA	TRBJ1-1	13	TGTGCCAGCAGTTGGGGAGCCCACACTGAAGCTTTCTTT	CASSWGAHTEAFF
TRBV29-1	NA	NA	TRBJ2-6	13	TGCAGCGTTGTCAGATCTGGGGCCAACGTCCTGACTTTC	CSVVRSGANVLTF
TRBV10-3	NA	NA	TRBJ2-5	14	TGTGCCATCAAAGGCGAGGGGACGTGGGAGACCCAGTACTTC	CAIKGEGTWETQYF
TRBV7-2	NA	NA	TRBJ1-5	14	TGTGCCAGCAGCTTTCGTTCCTGGAATCAGCCCCAGCATTTT	CASSFRSWNQPQHF
TRBV28	NA	NA	TRBJ1-1	13	TGTGCCAGCGGCCGGGACATGAACACTGAAGCTTTCTTT	CASGRDMNTEAFF